This passage covers 21 T cell receptor beta chains from one sample sequenced in a study of blood T cell repertoires in COVID-19. Sequencing used immunoSEQ multiplex PCR; TCRdb keeps in-frame clones, though not all of them. Counted here are around 500,000 clones, roughly 90% occurring once; the ten biggest clones make up roughly 1.9%. Sequencing input: PBMCs or T cells enriched from blood (not recorded which). These receptors all stem from a woman aged 40 to 49 who had recovered from COVID-19.

This clone was picked up one time. This chain connects TRBV19 to TRBJ2-1; TRBD1 matches at 8 bases. With V trimmed by 3 bases and J by 6 bases, 4 bases remained unmatched. The CDR3 runs 14 residues. CDR1 and CDR2 (germline): LNHDA, SQIVND (reference sequence). The CDR3 DNA follows: TGTGCCAGTAGTATTCGGGACAGGTTCAATGAGCAGTTCTTC. Its protein product is CASSIRDRFNEQFF.

The rearrangement uses TRBV7-9 and TRBJ2-4, with 9 bases aligning to TRBD1. The V segment lost 5 bases and the J segment 5 bases; nucleotides outside the gene matches: 7. This CDR3 region has 15 residues. From germline, CDR1 is SEHNR and CDR2 FQNEAQ (reference sequence). For the CDR3, the DNA is TGTGCCAGCAGCGGACAGGGGACGCACCAAAACATTCAGTACTTC. This codes for CASSGQGTHQNIQYF.

The rearrangement links TRBV7-9 to TRBJ2-3, with 8 bases lining up with TRBD2. V was clipped by 3 bases and J by 2 bases; unmatched bases: 10. The germline V gene encodes CDR1 SEHNR and CDR2 FQNEAQ (reference sequence). The CDR3 spans 17 residues. CDR3 loop: CASSFFGAGGLTDTQYF. Written as DNA, the CDR3 is TGTGCCAGCAGCTTCTTCGGGGCGGGAGGCCTCACAGATACGCAGTATTTT.

V usage is TRBV4-3 and J usage is TRBJ1-2, with a weak D call TRBD1 (5 bases). This CDR3 has 19 residues. CDR1 and CDR2 from the germline V gene are LGHNA and YSLEER. Trimming removed 4 bases at V and 4 bases at J, with 28 bases between. CDR3 amino acids: CASSPNSLPTDSTVYGYTF. DNA for the CDR3: TGCGCCAGCAGCCCTAACTCCTTACCGACAGACAGTACAGTCTATGGCTACACCTTC.

The chain is built from TRBV7-2 and TRBJ1-1; D is unclear. The germline V and J ends were trimmed by 3 bases and 6 bases, with 5 bases remaining between them. In germline, CDR1 is SGHTA, CDR2 FQGNSA. The length of the CDR3 is 11 residues. The CDR3 DNA is TGTGCCAGCAGCTTCGGTGCTGAAGCTTTCTTT. This encodes CASSFGAEAFF.

The chain joins TRBV5-1 to TRBJ2-7; TRBD2 matches at 12 bases. CDR1 SGHRS and CDR2 YFSETQ come from the germline V gene. V lost 4 bases to trimming and J lost 3 bases; unmatched junction nucleotides: 14. CDR3 length: 18 residues. CDR3 sequence (DNA): TGCGCCAGCAGCCCGCGACTAGCGGGAGAAACATTTGGCTACGAGCAGTACTTC. Protein sequence: CASSPRLAGETFGYEQYF.

The chain uses TRBV12-2 and TRBJ1-1; the table's D gene call, TRBD1, was not cross checked with the DNA. TRBV12-2 is a pseudogene locus. There are 14 residues in the CDR3. In DNA form, the CDR3 reads TGTGCAAGTCGCCTTGGGACAGTGAACACTGAAGCTTTCTTT. Protein product: CASRLGTVNTEAFF.

This chain links TRBV11-2 with TRBJ1-5; D possibly corresponds to TRBD1 (5 bases). From germline, CDR1 is SGHAT and CDR2 FQNNGV. The CDR3 is made up of 15 amino acids. The V gene lost 5 bases and the J gene lost 3 bases, with 14 bases spanning the gap. The CDR3, as DNA: TGTGCCAGCAGCCCTGGGGCCGGTTTCAATCAGCCCCAGCATTTT. Protein: CASSPGAGFNQPQHF. The full variable domain, rest sourced from reference TRBV11-2 and TRBJ1-5, is EAGVAQSPRYKIIEKRQSVAFWCNPISGHATLYWYQQILGQGPKLLIQFQNNGVVDDSQLPKDRFSAERLKGVDSTLKIQPAKLEDSAVYLCASSPGAGFNQPQHFGDGTRLSIL.

V is TRBV5-5 and J is TRBJ2-1, with TRBD2 matching over 13 bases. Germline V CDR1 and CDR2: SGHKS, YYEKEE (reference sequence). The trim removed 5 bases at V and 9 bases at J, leaving 11 bases unmatched. CDR3 length: 16 residues. CDR3 sequence: CASSLPTSGRAGEQFF. The CDR3 coding sequence is TGTGCCAGCAGTTTGCCTACTAGCGGGAGGGCCGGTGAGCAGTTCTTC.

V and J are TRBV24-1 and TRBJ1-6; D remains unclear. Trimming shortened V by 4 bases and J by 7 bases, and 7 bases separated the two germline ends. The CDR3 has 13 residues. Per the germline V gene, CDR1 is KGHDR and CDR2 is SFDVKD. The CDR3: CATSETQNSPLHF. The CDR3 DNA is TGTGCCACCAGTGAAACACAGAATTCACCCCTCCACTTT.

The J gene is TRBJ1-4, the V gene TRBV28; a possible D gene is TRBD1 (5 bases). This CDR3 has 14 residues. Germline CDR1 is MDHEN and CDR2 is SYDVKM. V lost 6 bases to trimming and J lost 3 bases, with 11 bases between them. Here the CDR3 reads CASSTGGPNEKLFF. The CDR3 bases are TGTGCCAGCAGCACAGGTGGCCCTAATGAAAAACTGTTTTTT.

The chain is built from TRBV7-9 and TRBJ1-2; the match to TRBD1 covers 7 bases. Germline lookup yields CDR1 SEHNR and CDR2 FQNEAQ (reference sequence). CDR3 size: 14 residues. V lost 3 bases and J lost 8; bases outside the gene matches: 9. CDR3 DNA sequence: TGTGCCAGCAGCTTTATAGGGGGCGTGGACGGCTACACCTTC. This encodes CASSFIGGVDGYTF. The entire variable domain, with the rest obtained from reference TRBV7-9 and TRBJ1-2, is as follows: DTGVSQNPRHKITKRGQNVTFRCDPISEHNRLYWYRQTLGQGPEFLTYFQNEAQLEKSRLLSDRFSAERPKGSFSTLEIQRTEQGDSAMYLCASSFIGGVDGYTFGSGTRLTVV.

The rearrangement joins TRBV15 to TRBJ1-3; D may be TRBD1 (5 bases). This CDR3 has 15 amino acids. Between the trimmed V and J ends, which lost 0 bases and 8 bases, there was a span of 14 bases. CDR1 and CDR2 (germline): LNHNV, YYDKDF (reference sequence). The CDR3 here is CATSRDIGAVHTIYF. The CDR3 DNA sequence: TGTGCCACCAGCAGAGATATTGGGGCTGTACACACCATATATTTT.

This chain links TRBV7-9 with TRBJ1-6; D perhaps matches TRBD1 (5 bases). The germline CDR1 and CDR2 sequences are SEHNR and FQNEAQ (reference sequence). Trimming took off 1 base at V and 6 bases at J, with 10 bases between the two ends. The CDR3 spans 15 residues. CDR3 sequence: CASSLVQGGNSPLHF. The CDR3 region has the DNA TGTGCCAGCAGCTTAGTTCAGGGCGGTAATTCACCCCTCCACTTT.

This clone has a handful of counts. This sequence joins TRBV5-5 and TRBJ1-5; TRBD1 agrees at 7 bases. Germline assignment: CDR1 SGHKS and CDR2 YYEKEE (reference sequence). With V trimmed by 2 bases and J by 5 bases, 7 bases remained unmatched. The CDR3 runs to 15 residues. CDR3 region: CASSFGGGGDQPQHF. CDR3 DNA sequence: TGTGCCAGCAGCTTCGGAGGGGGCGGGGATCAGCCCCAGCATTTT.

The count of this clone is one. V is TRBV2 and J is TRBJ2-5, with D maybe TRBD2 (5 bases). Germline CDR1 is SNHLY and CDR2 is FYNNEI. This CDR3 region has 12 residues. The ends were cut back, 4 bases at V and 4 bases at J, with 7 bases in the middle. Written as DNA, the CDR3 is TGTGCCAGCAGTGGGACTGTAGAGACCCAGTACTTC. Residues: CASSGTVETQYF.

V gene TRBV7-2 combines with J gene TRBJ2-1; 10 bases are shared with TRBD2. This CDR3 is 15 amino acids long. After removal of 2 bases from V and 5 bases from J, the junction contained 3 bases not matched to a gene. From germline, CDR1 is SGHTA and CDR2 FQGNSA. CDR3 region: CASSLTSGAHNEQFF. CDR3 in DNA: TGTGCCAGCAGCTTAACTAGCGGGGCACACAATGAGCAGTTCTTC.

The CDR3: CASSATSGSSYNEQFF. In DNA form, the CDR3 reads TGCGCCAGCAGTGCGACTAGCGGGAGCTCCTACAATGAGCAGTTCTTC. This chain joins TRBV10-1 and TRBJ2-1; 12 bases map to TRBD2. The germline gives CDR1 WNHNN, CDR2 SYGVQD (reference sequence). The J segment lost 0 bases and the V segment lost 4 bases, leaving 1 base of the junction unmatched. CDR3 size: 16 residues.

The chain has TRBV4-3 and TRBJ2-7; the D gene is possibly TRBD1 (5 bases). The V gene's germline CDR1 is LGHNA and CDR2 YSLEER. This CDR3 is 16 amino acids long. Trimming removed 2 bases at V and 3 bases at J, with 17 bases between. CDR3 coding DNA: TGCGCCAGCAGCCAATTGACAGCTTCGGGCCTCTACGAGCAGTACTTC. Translating gives CASSQLTASGLYEQYF.

This clone appeared a single time. This chain connects TRBV30 to TRBJ2-1; 10 nucleotides agree with TRBD1. Germline CDR1 is GTSNPN and CDR2 is SVGIG (reference sequence). There are 16 residues in the CDR3. V trimming: 4 bases; J trimming: 9 bases; junction bases outside the gene matches: 15. The chain's CDR3 is CAWTNTGTGVGLEQFF. DNA of the CDR3: TGTGCCTGGACTAACACCGGGACAGGGGTCGGTCTTGAGCAGTTCTTC. The full variable domain, its missing parts supplied by reference TRBV30 and TRBJ2-1, is SQTIHQWPATLVQPVGSPLSLECTVEGTSNPNLYWYRQAAGRGLQLLFYSVGIGQISSEVPQNLSASRPQDRQFILSSKKLLLSDSGFYLCAWTNTGTGVGLEQFFGPGTRLTVL.

The chain employs TRBV6-5 and TRBJ1-2, with 7 bases aligning to TRBD1. The V gene end was trimmed by 2 bases and the J gene end by 0 bases; junction bases not matched to a gene: 6. This CDR3 spans 16 amino acids. Germline-derived CDR1 and CDR2 are MNHEY and SVGAGI. DNA of the CDR3: TGTGCCAGCAGTTACATATTCAGGGGGTCTAACTATGGCTACACCTTC. Protein sequence: CASSYIFRGSNYGYTF.